This T cell receptor (beta chain) is from a study of T cells in Graves' hyperthyroidism and ophthalmopathy. Overall study findings and caveats: In simple terms, a model built on 13 V-J features told ophthalmopathy apart from stable hyperthyroidism. Blood also held most thyroid clonotypes expanded beyond 0.001.

Hyperthyroidism was newly diagnosed in patients aged 18 to 65 (duration under 2 months). It was RNA transcripts that yielded the amplified TCR beta CDR3 regions. In the first-round RT-PCR of the TCR CDR3, the HTBI primer set was used. From the multiplex PCR reads, TCRdb called clonotypes with MiXCR, one entry per CDR3 protein. The repertoire holds 610,000 or so distinct CDR3 sequences, 46% seen once, with approximately 8.4% in the top ten. This clonotype has at least ten counts. Its antigen is as yet unknown. This TCR derives from a woman younger than 30 with Graves' hyperthyroidism. Sample: peripheral blood or thyroid tissue (not recorded which).

The CDR3 reads CASSQPKTDPQETQYF. The CDR3 nucleotides read TGTGCCAGCAGCCAACCTAAGACAGACCCACAAGAGACCCAGTACTTC. The rearrangement uses TRBV5-6 and TRBJ2-5; perhaps TRBD1 as D (5 bases). V dropped 4 bases and J dropped 2 bases, with 18 bases sitting between them. The CDR3 is made up of 16 amino acids. The germline CDR1 and CDR2 sequences are SGHDT and YYEEEE.